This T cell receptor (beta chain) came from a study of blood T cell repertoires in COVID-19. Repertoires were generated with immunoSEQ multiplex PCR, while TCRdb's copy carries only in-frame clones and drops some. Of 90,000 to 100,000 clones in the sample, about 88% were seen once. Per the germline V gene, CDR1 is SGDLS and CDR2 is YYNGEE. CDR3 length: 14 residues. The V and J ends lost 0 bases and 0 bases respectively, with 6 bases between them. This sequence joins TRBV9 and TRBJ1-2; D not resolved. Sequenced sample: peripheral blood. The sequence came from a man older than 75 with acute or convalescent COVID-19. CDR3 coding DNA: TGTGCCAGCAGCGTAGATAGCTCTAACTATGGCTACACCTTC. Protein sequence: CASSVDSSNYGYTF.